The entry below gives a single T cell receptor beta chain sequence along with its context. This clonotype was seen repeatedly, ten times or more. Its antigen is unknown. Per-base qualities were not stored, and no clone one base away is much larger. The time point label for this specimen denotes: pre-sensitization, week 0. This specimen's treatment or condition label, interpreted: therapeutic diphenylcyclopropenone sensitization with weekly scalp DPC. At every patch-test visit, the blood draw took place before the patch test was put on. Patients were eligible if aged 18 to 70, diagnosed with alopecia and judged suitable for DPC therapy, and pregnant patients were excluded. Unfractionated whole blood was collected in Tempus Blood RNA tubes, and total RNA was extracted from that blood. The CDR3 runs 13 amino acids, cysteine and phenylalanine included. Solely the CDR3 DNA is kept, with 39 bases framed from the first base. V is shortened by 3 bases, J by 2 bases, and the region joining them spans 8 bases. From a lookup of the germline V gene, CDR1 and CDR2 are SGDLS and YYNGEE.

This entry belongs to a study of human T cells and chemical hapten exposure (dated by TCRdb to the early 2020s). Background on the whole study: For sensitization, 2% DPC in acetone was applied to a roughly 2 cm by roughly 2 cm area of upper inner arm skin. Patch testing on the upper back used Finn chambers containing 0.01% DPC, with scoring done after 6 days according to International Contact Dermatitis Research Group standards. The mostly female patient cohort included alopecia areata with under or over 50% scalp involvement, alopecia totalis and alopecia universalis. Throughout the study period of about 25 weeks, patients also received therapeutic DPC doses to the scalp every week. Roughly 30 alopecia patients gave blood for TCR sequencing at one to four time points (pre-sensitization, 2, 6 and 24 weeks). Libraries were pooled for sequencing, and per-sample TCR yields varied mainly because of small differences in library volumes within the pool. This study followed changes in the peripheral blood TCR repertoire in vivo during primary and secondary sensitization of alopecia patients to the hapten diphenylcyclopropenone (DPC). Blood samples were taken from patients before sensitization (week 0) and at 2, 6 and about 24 weeks after DPC sensitization.

The protocol used for the library was RACE. Sequencing used a NextSeq 500. During library preparation, unique molecular identifiers were attached to individual cDNA molecules so that TCRs could be counted quantitatively and reproducibly. For every blood RNA sample, sequencing covered both the TCR alpha and TCR beta chains. As for the authors' bioinformatics: Samples had a median of roughly 100,000 TCRs, with a range from 23,224 to 690,600. The Decombinator software suite was used to annotate the V, J and CDR3 of the TCR reads. For PS versus PT1 abundance plots, all samples were subsampled to the same number of TCRs (28,000). Expanded TCRs were defined as absent before sensitization and observed at least eight times at the 2-week time point. TCRdb applied fastp at Q25 and MiXCR to the public reads, then kept only in-frame beta chains. Rows merge per CDR3 protein into single entries with the most common DNA and genes. Here the V and J calls rest on TCRdb's processing, not on the authors' analysis. The sample table holds almost 40,000 distinct CDR3 sequences, of which approximately 7.6% were seen once. Of the sample, over 1% is held by the ten largest clones.

Overall study results and their limits: Patch test score was positively correlated with the number of PT1 expanded TCRs, with significance at thresholds 8, 16 and 32 but not at 4. The number of TCRs above 1 in 1000 frequency did not change with DPC sensitization; there was no evidence of global repertoire structure alterations. Because all patients had alopecia, a presumed autoimmune disease, the immune response of the patients might differ from that of healthy individuals. After repeated subsampling, changes were observed in the strength of the expansion versus patch-test correlation and in the threshold at which the correlation became significant. Significantly more large CDR3 similarity clusters were formed by expanded TCRs than by pre-sensitization or healthy control sets, consistent with antigen-driven responses.

This sequence originates from a woman aged 50 to 65 with alopecia areata. Some clones in this sample may be carry-over from other donors' samples. This sample comprised whole blood, obtained in connection with sensitization to the hapten diphenylcyclopropenone (DPC). The receptor chain draws on TRBV9 and TRBJ2-5; too little of a D gene remains to name it. The nucleotide sequence reads as follows: TGTGCCAGCAGCGAGGGATTGCAAGAGACCCAGTACTTC. It codes for CASSEGLQETQYF.